This note documents a single TCR beta chain sequence. This sample stems from a study of blood T cell repertoires in COVID-19. Method: immunoSEQ multiplex PCR; TCRdb's copy keeps in-frame clones and lacks some. The sample includes 300,000 to 350,000 clones, about 91% of them seen just once. Sequenced material: PBMCs or T cells enriched from blood (not recorded which). The TCR comes from a woman aged 18-29 years who had recovered from COVID-19.

For the CDR3, the DNA is TGTGCCAGCAGCTTACAGGTTAGCAATCAGCCCCAGCATTTT. Translated: CASSLQVSNQPQHF. The rearrangement uses TRBV7-8 and TRBJ1-5; D unclear. CDR3 length equals 14 residues. Germline V lookup: CDR1 SGHVS, CDR2 FQNEAQ. The V gene lost 2 bases and the J gene lost 0 bases, with 5 bases spanning the gap.